This entry features one T cell receptor (beta chain) sequence. This clonotype appeared a few times. No antigen is known for it. One base away there is no much larger clone; base qualities are not given. Per the germline V gene, MGHDK is the CDR1 and SYGVNS is the CDR2. V and J are truncated by 4 bases and 0 bases respectively, leaving an intervening sequence of 9 bases. From the cysteine up to the phenylalanine, the CDR3 has a length of 15 residues. The sequence is cut down to CDR3 DNA, 45 bases in frame from base 1. The source of the sample is a study of T cells of healthy individuals (dated by TCRdb to the late 2010s). The library was made by 5' RACE. The instrument given in TCRdb is Illumina MiSeq. TCRdb redid the processing of the public reads, applying fastp at Q25 and MiXCR, and retained in-frame beta chains. When rows share a CDR3 protein, they turn into one entry using the most common DNA and genes. Across this sample there are 40,000 to 60,000 distinct CDR3 sequences, with under 15% seen only once. The ten largest account for 15% to 20% of the sample.

The chain is assembled from TRBV25-1 and TRBJ1-4; the D segment cannot be called with confidence. The sequence was collected from a human donor in good health. CDR3 region: CASSAPWATNEKLFF. The sequenced DNA: TGTGCCAGCAGTGCGCCTTGGGCAACTAATGAAAAACTGTTTTTT. With all but the CDR3 taken from the reference TRBV25-1 and TRBJ1-4 genes, the full variable domain is: EADIYQTPRYLVIGTGKKITLECSQTMGHDKMYWYQQDPGMELHLIHYSYGVNSTEKGDLSSESTVSRIRTEHFPLTLESARPSHTSQYLCASSAPWATNEKLFFGSGTQLSVL.